This paragraph reports one TCR beta chain. This sample is drawn from a study of blood T cell repertoires in COVID-19. The CDR3 is 15 amino acids. Germline V gene sequence: CDR1 LGHDT, CDR2 YNNKEL (reference sequence). With 1 base removed from V and 6 bases from J, the gap between germline ends came to 15 bases. Sequencing used immunoSEQ multiplex PCR; TCRdb keeps in-frame clones, though not all of them. The table has 200,000 to 250,000 clones, over 75% seen once; the top ten hold under 4.5%. V usage is TRBV3-1 (or the pseudogene TRBV3-2) and J usage is TRBJ1-2; no clear D gene. The receptor was isolated from a man aged 25-45 years with acute COVID-19. The material sequenced was PBMCs or T cells enriched from blood (not recorded which). In DNA, the CDR3 is TGTGCCAGCAGCCAAGTCGCATCCCGGGGAGATGGCTACACCTTC. Its protein is CASSQVASRGDGYTF.